A selection of T cell receptor beta chains follows, all from one sample in a study of blood T cell repertoires in COVID-19. Sequencing used immunoSEQ multiplex PCR; TCRdb keeps in-frame clones, though not all of them. This sample has approximately 170,000 clones, with approximately 82% found just once. Material: PBMCs or T cells enriched from blood (not recorded which). The receptors come from a woman between 45 and 65 years old who had recovered from COVID-19. Both conserved end residues are part of each CDR3. A D gene is named only where the DNA matches it firmly. Some rows have no size entry. The others give once, few or many, or a class for an expanded clone.

J gene,V gene,clone size,D gene,CDR3 protein,CDR3 DNA
TRBJ1-1,TRBV4-1,.,.,CASRGGAEPLNTEAFF,TGCGCCAGCAGGGGGGGGGCGGAACCCCTGAACACTGAAGCTTTCTTT
TRBJ1-2,TRBV7-2,.,.,CASSLNAGNYGYTF,TGTGCCAGCAGCTTGAACGCAGGGAACTATGGCTACACCTTC
TRBJ1-5,TRBV5-1,.,TRBD1,CASSLAPGGGQPQHF,TGCGCCAGCAGCTTGGCGCCAGGGGGCGGTCAGCCCCAGCATTTT
TRBJ2-6,TRBV19,few,TRBD1,CASNNPDRAPSGANVLTF,TGTGCCAGCAATAACCCCGACAGGGCCCCCTCTGGGGCCAACGTCCTGACTTTC
TRBJ1-1,TRBV9,.,.,CASSTPEQGINLGDEAFF,TGTGCCAGCAGCACCCCCGAACAGGGCATTAATCTCGGTGATGAAGCTTTCTTT
TRBJ1-1,TRBV7-9,.,.,CASSSRGDTEAFF,TGTGCCAGCAGCTCGCGCGGGGACACTGAAGCTTTCTTT
TRBJ1-1,TRBV28,.,.,CATLGNTEAFF,TGTGCCACGCTAGGGAACACTGAAGCTTTCTTT
TRBJ2-5,TRBV27,few,.,CASKSSALGETQYF,TGTGCCAGCAAGTCTAGCGCCTTGGGAGAGACCCAGTACTTC
TRBJ1-2,TRBV28,few,TRBD1,CASRFRDSPNYGYTF,TGTGCCAGCAGATTTAGGGACAGTCCTAACTATGGCTACACCTTC
TRBJ1-5,TRBV28,.,.,CASSLLIEGNQPQHF,TGTGCCAGCAGTTTACTAATCGAGGGTAATCAGCCCCAGCATTTT
TRBJ1-1,TRBV10-3,.,.,CAISSTAMNTEAFF,TGTGCCATCAGTTCGACAGCAATGAACACTGAAGCTTTCTTT
TRBJ2-2,TRBV5-8,.,.,CASTTGPQRTGTGELFF,TGTGCCAGCACCACCGGTCCACAACGGACTGGAACCGGGGAGCTGTTTTTT
TRBJ2-5,TRBV28,few,.,CASSPPHRREETQYF,TGTGCCAGCAGCCCACCGCACCGTAGAGAAGAGACCCAGTACTTC
TRBJ2-3,TRBV29-1,.,TRBD2,CSARGLRELDTQYF,TGCAGCGCACGGGGGTTGCGGGAGTTGGATACGCAGTATTTT
TRBJ1-3,TRBV7-8,.,.,CASSFPGGNTIYF,TGTGCCAGCAGCTTCCCCGGGGGAAACACCATATATTTT
TRBJ1-6,TRBV5-8,.,.,CASSFRPPGQNSPLHF,TGTGCCAGCAGCTTCAGACCCCCAGGCCAAAATTCACCCCTCCACTTT
TRBJ2-5,TRBV24-1,.,.,CATSENRRETQYF,TGTGCCACCAGTGAAAACCGCAGGGAGACCCAGTACTTC
TRBJ1-1,TRBV28,few,TRBD1,CASSLGRGTEAFF,TGTGCCAGCAGTTTAGGCAGGGGGACTGAAGCTTTCTTT
TRBJ1-4,TRBV5-6,.,TRBD1,CASSLDPRGQGKEKLFF,TGTGCCAGCAGCTTGGATCCCAGGGGGCAAGGAAAAGAAAAACTGTTTTTT
TRBJ2-1,TRBV11-1,.,TRBD1,CASSLDRGYNEQFF,TGTGCCAGCAGCTTAGACAGGGGGTACAATGAGCAGTTCTTC
TRBJ1-2,TRBV5-6,.,.,CASSLRVSGYTF,TGTGCCAGCAGCCTGAGAGTCTCTGGCTACACCTTC
TRBJ2-5,TRBV9,.,.,CASSGKTGSQETQYF,TGTGCCAGCAGCGGGAAAACGGGAAGTCAAGAGACCCAGTACTTC
TRBJ1-5,TRBV18,.,TRBD1,CASSRDRVNQPQHF,TGTGCCAGCTCACGGGACAGGGTTAATCAGCCCCAGCATTTT
TRBJ2-6,TRBV28,.,TRBD1,CASSLSGGASGANVLTF,TGTGCCAGCAGTTTATCAGGGGGTGCTTCTGGGGCCAACGTCCTGACTTTC
TRBJ2-3,TRBV2,.,.,CASSVNTDTQYF,TGTGCCAGCAGTGTTAACACAGATACGCAGTATTTT
TRBJ2-1,TRBV10-3,.,TRBD1,CAISEPGQGAYEQFF,TGTGCCATCAGTGAGCCGGGACAGGGGGCGTATGAGCAGTTCTTC
TRBJ1-2,TRBV7-9,few,.,CASSLQFPNAYGYTF,TGTGCCAGCAGCTTACAATTCCCTAATGCCTATGGCTACACCTTC
TRBJ2-3,TRBV15,.,.,CATSRPPGDTQYF,TGTGCCACCAGCAGACCCCCCGGGGATACGCAGTATTTT
TRBJ1-3,TRBV5-6,.,.,CASSLTGNTIYF,TGTGCCAGCAGCTTGACAGGAAACACCATATATTTT
TRBJ1-6,TRBV5-5,.,TRBD1,CASSLTGQANSPLHF,TGTGCCAGCAGCTTGACGGGACAGGCTAATTCACCCCTCCACTTT
TRBJ1-5,TRBV23-1,.,.,CARSRPRQANNQPQHF,TGCGCCAGGTCTCGCCCCAGGCAGGCCAACAATCAGCCCCAGCATTTT
TRBJ1-3,TRBV14,.,.,CASSPWEGKGDGNTIYF,TGTGCCAGCAGCCCTTGGGAGGGAAAGGGTGATGGAAACACCATATATTTT
TRBJ1-5,TRBV27,once,TRBD1,CATSREPGQGKNQPQHF,TGTGCCACCAGTCGAGAGCCCGGACAGGGGAAGAATCAGCCCCAGCATTTT
TRBJ1-4,TRBV7-9,.,.,CARDQRQNEKLFF,TGTGCCAGGGACCAACGACAGAATGAAAAACTGTTTTTT
TRBJ2-1,TRBV4-3,.,.,CASSQEAGHQSGAEQFF,TGCGCCAGCAGCCAAGAAGCGGGACACCAGAGCGGGGCTGAGCAGTTCTTC
TRBJ2-6,TRBV7-2,.,.,CAEPRVAGANVLTF,TGTGCCGAACCGAGGGTAGCAGGGGCCAACGTCCTGACTTTC
TRBJ1-5,TRBV19,.,TRBD1,CASRRLGQDNQPQHF,TGTGCCAGTAGGCGTTTGGGACAGGACAATCAGCCCCAGCATTTT
TRBJ1-5,TRBV29-1,.,TRBD1,CSAQTGQGVGQPQHF,TGCAGCGCACAAACGGGACAGGGAGTCGGTCAGCCCCAGCATTTT
TRBJ1-2,TRBV4-1,few,.,CASSQDLIYATRYGYTF,TGCGCCAGCAGCCAAGATTTAATATACGCGACACGCTATGGCTACACCTTC
TRBJ1-1,TRBV7-2,.,.,CASSPVGGAKNTEAFF,TGTGCCAGCAGCCCCGTGGGGGGAGCTAAGAACACTGAAGCTTTCTTT
TRBJ1-2,TRBV6-5,.,.,CAGRASDYGYTF,TGTGCCGGGAGGGCTTCCGACTATGGCTACACCTTC
TRBJ2-1,TRBV27,.,TRBD2,CASSKSRDYLYNEQFF,TGTGCCAGCAGCAAAAGCCGGGACTACCTATACAATGAGCAGTTCTTC
TRBJ2-1,TRBV20-1,.,TRBD2,CSASSAGTSSHEQFF,TGCAGTGCTAGTTCGGCCGGGACTAGCTCGCATGAGCAGTTCTTC
TRBJ1-1,TRBV27,.,TRBD1,CASSDGQGRRAEAFF,TGTGCCAGCAGTGACGGACAGGGAAGGAGGGCTGAAGCTTTCTTT
TRBJ2-3,TRBV7-2,.,.,CASSLGRGGSGDTQYF,TGTGCCAGCAGCTTAGGAAGGGGAGGCAGTGGGGATACGCAGTATTTT
TRBJ2-2,TRBV9,.,TRBD2,CASSVGWTSANTGELFF,TGTGCCAGCAGCGTAGGGTGGACTAGCGCCAACACCGGGGAGCTGTTTTTT
TRBJ2-2,TRBV4-1,once,.,CASSPEPAANTGELFF,TGCGCCAGCAGCCCTGAGCCAGCGGCGAACACCGGGGAGCTGTTTTTT
TRBJ1-1,TRBV5-4,.,.,CASSLGLDRNTEAFF,TGTGCCAGCAGCTTGGGCCTGGACAGGAACACTGAAGCTTTCTTT
TRBJ1-4,TRBV7-8,.,TRBD1,CASSSPGQGWEKLFF,TGTGCCAGCAGCTCACCTGGACAGGGGTGGGAAAAACTGTTTTTT